This T cell receptor (beta chain) was obtained from a study of blood T cells in healthy people across ages. The study's findings and limits: Possibly, changes in expanded clonotypes were confounded because donor CMV status was unknown. Samples with more naive T cells showed higher observed beta diversity. A roughly linear fall in TCR beta diversity per million T cells was seen with increasing age.

With 5 bases clipped from V and 3 bases from J, the junction kept 11 bases outside the gene matches. Germline V gives CDR1 DFQATT, CDR2 SNEGSKA (reference sequence). The CDR3 consists of 18 residues. Then a second PCR, running roughly 7 to 11 cycles, was carried out with a sample-barcoded 5' primer and a J-beta primer mix. TCRdb redid the calling of the 5' RACE reads with MiXCR, one entry per CDR3 protein. In the table there are roughly 1.5 million distinct CDR3 sequences, 35% to 45% of which are singletons. Aged about 6 to 100, donors were systemically healthy Caucasians from Russia. A note on this clonotype: What it binds is unknown.

The chain employs TRBV20-1 and TRBJ2-3; 16 bases are a match to TRBD2. Material: blood. This receptor was identified in a woman under 30 in good health. The DNA for the CDR3 is TGCAGTGCTGGGGGGACTAGCGGGGGGGTCACGGGGACAGATACGCAGTATTTT. This codes for CSAGGTSGGVTGTDTQYF.